This T cell receptor (beta chain) came from a study of blood T cell repertoires in COVID-19 (dated by TCRdb to the early 2020s). Describing the broader study: Collaborator samples came from the United States, Italy and Spain and covered acute and convalescent phases of COVID-19. Where available, HLA class I and class II types were obtained from metadata supplied by the sample provider rather than from assay-based typing. The repertoires were released in a freely available public database meant as a resource for research on the immune response to SARS-CoV-2. The prospective study material was composed of cDNA or gDNA derived from T cells, B-cell-depleted T cells, or PBMCs. Deeply sampled blood TCRbeta repertoires from subjects exposed to, actively infected with, or recovered from COVID-19 were included in the dataset. Samples were obtained from the ongoing ImmuneRACE study (first 160 participants) and from over a thousand subjects provided by 6 global collaborators. The sample metadata nearly always contained a de-identified subject ID, COVID-19 status, age in years and sex. What the research found in general, with its limitations: The quantity of clinical and demographic metadata differed by source and by participant and was supplied without curation.

One collaborating source in Seattle enrolled patients during active infection and followed them longitudinally through the course of disease. Whole blood was collected in K2EDTA tubes by collaborating institutions according to the institutions' own protocols. For TCRbeta analysis, collaborators shipped samples as frozen whole blood, isolated PBMCs, or DNA extracted from either of those sample types. The immunoSEQ Assay, a bias-controlled multiplex PCR, was used to amplify TCRbeta CDR3 regions from genomic DNA. The paper's data handling went like this. Within the assay, amplification of reference gene primers was used to estimate how many nucleated cells each sample contained. To quantify the absolute abundance of each unique TCRbeta CDR3 rearrangement, sequence reads were collapsed and filtered. Productive Simpson clonality was computed per sample as the square root of Simpson's diversity index over productive rearrangements. Here the immuneACCESS table is served through TCRdb, limited to in-frame sequences with V and J called. Missing clones are a known gap in these copies; in checked studies unresolved V genes cover under half, and the rest lacks a known reason. V and J calls plus clone size are reproduced from that table; the DNA served to infer D and trimming. The sample includes about 120,000 clones, with 90% observed a single time. The ten largest make up 3.8% of the sample.

Details on this clone: It lacks a known antigen. No much larger clone is present one base from it, and per-base qualities are unavailable.

The TCR comes from an older woman with COVID-19, enrolled during active disease. Sequenced material: peripheral blood.

Read as DNA, the sequence is TGTGCCAGCAGCTTAAAGCGGGGGGTCCCCACCGGGGAGCTGTTTTTT. The translation is CASSLKRGVPTGELFF. Rearrangement joined TRBV7-8 to TRBJ2-2, with 9 bases matching TRBD2. Sequences SGHVS (CDR1) and FQNEAQ (CDR2) are obtained from the germline V gene. There are 16 amino acids in the CDR3, from cysteine to phenylalanine inclusive. Only the CDR3 DNA is retained, 48 bases long and in frame from the first base. Germline trimming: 2 bases from V, 4 bases from J; junction bases outside gene matches: 5.